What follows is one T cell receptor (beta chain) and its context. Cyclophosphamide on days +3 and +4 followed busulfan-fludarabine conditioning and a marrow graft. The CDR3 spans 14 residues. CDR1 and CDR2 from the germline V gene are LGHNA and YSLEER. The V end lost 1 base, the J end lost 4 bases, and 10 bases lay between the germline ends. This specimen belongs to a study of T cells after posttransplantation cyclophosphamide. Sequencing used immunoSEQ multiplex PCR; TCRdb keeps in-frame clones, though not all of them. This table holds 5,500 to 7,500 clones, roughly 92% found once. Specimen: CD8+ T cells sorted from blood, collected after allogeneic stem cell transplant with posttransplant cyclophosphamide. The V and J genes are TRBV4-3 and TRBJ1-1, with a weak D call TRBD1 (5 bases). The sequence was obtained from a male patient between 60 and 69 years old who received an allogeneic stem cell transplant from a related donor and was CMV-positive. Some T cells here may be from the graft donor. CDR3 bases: TGCGCCAGCAGCCAAGTAGGGGATATCACTGAAGCTTTCTTT. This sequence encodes CASSQVGDITEAFF.